The following is a T cell receptor beta chain sequence with its context. Its antigen is unidentified. After constant-region reverse-primer amplification, full-length variable regions underwent semi-nested PCR with Nested Universal Primer A. TCRdb re-analysed the 5' RACE reads in MiXCR, keeping a single row per CDR3 protein. In the table there are about 7,200 distinct CDR3 sequences, approximately 39% of which are singletons. General study results and limits: In terms of TCR gene usage, tumor memory CD4+ T cells clustered together with blood and lymph node memory CD4+ cells, as well as with lymph node naive CD4+ cells.

V lost 7 bases, J lost 7 bases, and 6 bases stayed unmatched. This CDR3 spans 13 amino acids. This chain joins TRBV12-3 or TRBV12-4 and TRBJ1-4, with 7 bases fitting TRBD1. The clonotype comes from a female donor with breast cancer. The sequenced material came from memory CD4+ T cells sorted from blood. Indicated subset: memory CD4+ T cells, CD4+CD45RO+CD25-. The CDR3 nucleotides are TGTGCCAGCAATCAGGGGGGGGGTGAAAAACTGTTTTTT. Protein product: CASNQGGGEKLFF.